This is a list of T cell receptor beta chains from one sample in a study of shared clonotypes between healthy human individuals. Generated by immunoSEQ multiplex PCR, the TCRdb table keeps only in-frame clones and is missing some. The data contain 2,500,000 or so clones, around 92% of them seen just once; the ten biggest clones take up 0.37%. Sequenced sample: naive CD4+ T cells from PBMCs. Receptor source: a man between 18 and 29 years old in good health. Some clones in this sample may be carry-over from other donors' samples. Both conserved end residues are part of each CDR3. A D gene is named only where the DNA matches it firmly. Clone size appears in some rows only: once, few, many, or a class for an expanded clone.

abundance: .
v_gene: TRBV5-1
d_gene: .
j_gene: TRBJ1-3
CDR3aa: CASSSAGGPIYF
CDR3nt: TGCGCCAGCAGCTCAGCCGGTGGGCCCATATATTTT

abundance: .
v_gene: TRBV5-4
d_gene: .
j_gene: TRBJ1-1
CDR3aa: CASSLGAGQGRTEAFF
CDR3nt: TGTGCCAGCAGCTTGGGGGCGGGACAAGGAAGAACTGAAGCTTTCTTT

abundance: .
v_gene: TRBV6-1
d_gene: .
j_gene: TRBJ2-7
CDR3aa: CASSELSYEQYF
CDR3nt: TGTGCCAGTAGTGAATTAAGCTACGAGCAGTACTTC

abundance: .
v_gene: TRBV7-9
d_gene: .
j_gene: TRBJ1-3
CDR3aa: CASSSPGQGNTIYF
CDR3nt: TGTGCCAGCAGCTCCCCGGGCCAAGGAAACACCATATATTTT

abundance: .
v_gene: TRBV18
d_gene: .
j_gene: TRBJ1-2
CDR3aa: CASSPDGLNYGYTF
CDR3nt: TGTGCCAGCTCACCGGACGGACTTAACTATGGCTACACCTTC

abundance: .
v_gene: TRBV5-1
d_gene: .
j_gene: TRBJ2-7
CDR3aa: CASSPAGIPHYEQYF
CDR3nt: TGCGCCAGCAGCCCGGCCGGGATTCCTCACTACGAGCAGTACTTC

abundance: .
v_gene: TRBV4-3
d_gene: TRBD1
j_gene: TRBJ1-4
CDR3aa: CASSQGQGGEKLFF
CDR3nt: TGCGCCAGCAGCCAAGGACAGGGAGGGGAAAAACTGTTTTTT

abundance: .
v_gene: TRBV15
d_gene: .
j_gene: TRBJ2-1
CDR3aa: CATSRTQGGYNEQFF
CDR3nt: TGTGCCACCAGCAGAACCCAGGGGGGCTACAATGAGCAGTTCTTC

abundance: .
v_gene: TRBV7-3
d_gene: .
j_gene: TRBJ1-1
CDR3aa: CASSSSQSTEAFF
CDR3nt: TGTGCCAGCAGTTCCTCGCAGTCCACTGAAGCTTTCTTT

abundance: once
v_gene: TRBV18
d_gene: TRBD2
j_gene: TRBJ2-1
CDR3aa: CASSVVAGGNEQFF
CDR3nt: TGTGCCAGCTCTGTAGTGGCGGGAGGGAATGAGCAGTTCTTC

abundance: .
v_gene: TRBV27
d_gene: .
j_gene: TRBJ2-2
CDR3aa: CASSLLSGEDTGELFF
CDR3nt: TGTGCCAGCAGTTTATTATCAGGAGAGGACACCGGGGAGCTGTTTTTT

abundance: .
v_gene: TRBV7-9
d_gene: TRBD1
j_gene: TRBJ1-1
CDR3aa: CASTDRRDRRASTEAFF
CDR3nt: TGTGCCAGCACAGATAGGAGGGACAGGAGAGCGAGCACTGAAGCTTTCTTT

abundance: .
v_gene: TRBV7-2
d_gene: .
j_gene: TRBJ2-1
CDR3aa: CASSLGRWIWDEQFF
CDR3nt: TGTGCCAGCAGCTTAGGGCGGTGGATCTGGGATGAGCAGTTCTTC

abundance: .
v_gene: TRBV11-2
d_gene: .
j_gene: TRBJ2-7
CDR3aa: CASSLGQGIAHEQYF
CDR3nt: TGTGCCAGCAGCTTAGGGCAGGGTATTGCCCACGAGCAGTACTTC

abundance: .
v_gene: TRBV30
d_gene: .
j_gene: TRBJ2-7
CDR3aa: CAWTTRVHEQYF
CDR3nt: TGTGCCTGGACCACGAGGGTCCACGAGCAGTACTTC

abundance: .
v_gene: TRBV7-2
d_gene: .
j_gene: TRBJ2-3
CDR3aa: CASSSPGAKTDTQYF
CDR3nt: TGTGCCAGCAGCTCGCCCGGGGCAAAAACAGATACGCAGTATTTT

abundance: .
v_gene: TRBV5-1
d_gene: .
j_gene: TRBJ1-2
CDR3aa: CASSEGTEEYGYTF
CDR3nt: TGCGCCAGCAGCGAGGGGACCGAGGAATATGGCTACACCTTC

abundance: .
v_gene: TRBV5-4
d_gene: .
j_gene: TRBJ2-7
CDR3aa: CASSLGAAYEQYF
CDR3nt: TGTGCCAGCAGCTTGGGGGCAGCCTACGAGCAGTACTTC

abundance: .
v_gene: TRBV7-9
d_gene: TRBD2
j_gene: TRBJ2-5
CDR3aa: CASSLGEAGGPETQYF
CDR3nt: TGTGCCAGCAGCTTAGGCGAAGCGGGAGGGCCTGAGACCCAGTACTTC

abundance: .
v_gene: TRBV6-5
d_gene: .
j_gene: TRBJ1-1
CDR3aa: CASIRFTEAFF
CDR3nt: TGTGCCAGCATTCGGTTTACTGAAGCTTTCTTT

abundance: .
v_gene: TRBV4-1
d_gene: .
j_gene: TRBJ2-2
CDR3aa: CASSPRVPANTGELFF
CDR3nt: TGCGCCAGCAGCCCCAGGGTTCCCGCGAACACCGGGGAGCTGTTTTTT

abundance: .
v_gene: TRBV7-2
d_gene: .
j_gene: TRBJ2-3
CDR3aa: CASSLLALGTDTQYF
CDR3nt: TGTGCCAGCAGCTTATTAGCCCTGGGAACAGATACGCAGTATTTT

abundance: .
v_gene: TRBV28
d_gene: TRBD1
j_gene: TRBJ1-1
CDR3aa: CASDSGGWEAFF
CDR3nt: TGTGCCAGCGATTCAGGGGGTTGGGAAGCTTTCTTT

abundance: once
v_gene: TRBV11-3
d_gene: TRBD2
j_gene: TRBJ2-1
CDR3aa: CASSPGTSGDNEQFF
CDR3nt: TGTGCCAGCAGCCCCGGGACTAGCGGAGACAATGAGCAGTTCTTC

abundance: .
v_gene: TRBV5-1
d_gene: .
j_gene: TRBJ2-1
CDR3aa: CASSLDGSSYNEQFF
CDR3nt: TGCGCCAGCAGCTTGGACGGCAGCTCCTACAATGAGCAGTTCTTC

abundance: .
v_gene: TRBV5-1
d_gene: TRBD2
j_gene: TRBJ2-1
CDR3aa: CASRGLAGINEQFF
CDR3nt: TGCGCCAGCCGAGGCCTAGCGGGAATAAATGAGCAGTTCTTC

abundance: .
v_gene: TRBV2
d_gene: .
j_gene: TRBJ2-7
CDR3aa: CAVGQYTYEQYF
CDR3nt: TGTGCCGTAGGTCAGTACACCTACGAGCAGTACTTC

abundance: .
v_gene: TRBV7-3
d_gene: .
j_gene: TRBJ1-1
CDR3aa: CASSLTGVNTEAFF
CDR3nt: TGTGCCAGCAGCTTAACAGGGGTTAACACTGAAGCTTTCTTT

abundance: .
v_gene: TRBV28
d_gene: TRBD1
j_gene: TRBJ1-4
CDR3aa: CASSRDSNEKLFF
CDR3nt: TGTGCCAGCAGCCGGGACAGTAATGAAAAACTGTTTTTT

abundance: .
v_gene: TRBV27
d_gene: TRBD2
j_gene: TRBJ2-3
CDR3aa: CASSLSWAGGLDTQYF
CDR3nt: TGTGCCAGCAGTTTATCTTGGGCGGGGGGACTAGATACGCAGTATTTT

abundance: once
v_gene: TRBV9
d_gene: TRBD1
j_gene: TRBJ2-1
CDR3aa: CASSARQGSSYNEQFF
CDR3nt: TGTGCCAGCAGCGCTCGACAGGGGTCATCCTACAATGAGCAGTTCTTC

abundance: .
v_gene: TRBV4-2
d_gene: .
j_gene: TRBJ1-3
CDR3aa: CASSPDTGYKEGNTIYF
CDR3nt: TGTGCCAGCAGCCCAGATACAGGGTATAAAGAAGGAAACACCATATATTTT

abundance: .
v_gene: TRBV28
d_gene: .
j_gene: TRBJ2-7
CDR3aa: CASSGGQGRVYEQYF
CDR3nt: TGTGCCAGCAGTGGGGGACAAGGCAGGGTTTACGAGCAGTACTTC

abundance: .
v_gene: TRBV29-1
d_gene: TRBD2
j_gene: TRBJ2-7
CDR3aa: CSVILPGSGGSYEQYF
CDR3nt: TGCAGCGTTATCCTCCCCGGGAGCGGGGGCTCCTACGAGCAGTACTTC

abundance: .
v_gene: TRBV28
d_gene: .
j_gene: TRBJ1-1
CDR3aa: CASSLRNQGQAEAFF
CDR3nt: TGTGCCAGCAGTTTAAGAAACCAGGGGCAAGCTGAAGCTTTCTTT

abundance: .
v_gene: TRBV2
d_gene: TRBD1
j_gene: TRBJ2-7
CDR3aa: CASSGRDRGGGQYF
CDR3nt: TGTGCCAGCAGTGGCCGGGACAGGGGAGGAGGGCAGTACTTC

abundance: .
v_gene: TRBV7-3
d_gene: .
j_gene: TRBJ2-2
CDR3aa: CASRPSGRGPEELFF
CDR3nt: TGTGCCAGCCGCCCTAGCGGCAGGGGGCCGGAGGAGCTGTTTTTT

abundance: .
v_gene: TRBV10-3
d_gene: TRBD2
j_gene: TRBJ2-5
CDR3aa: CAISVGAGPQETQYF
CDR3nt: TGTGCCATCAGTGTGGGAGCGGGACCCCAAGAGACCCAGTACTTC

abundance: .
v_gene: TRBV25-1
d_gene: .
j_gene: TRBJ2-2
CDR3aa: CASSQNPRSGTGELFF
CDR3nt: TGTGCCAGCAGCCAAAACCCCCGCAGCGGGACCGGGGAGCTGTTTTTT

abundance: .
v_gene: TRBV5-1
d_gene: .
j_gene: TRBJ2-2
CDR3aa: CASSLERWENTGELFF
CDR3nt: TGCGCCAGCAGCTTGGAAAGGTGGGAGAACACCGGGGAGCTGTTTTTT

abundance: once
v_gene: TRBV4-2
d_gene: TRBD2
j_gene: TRBJ2-1
CDR3aa: CASSQEREATYNEQFF
CDR3nt: TGTGCCAGCAGCCAGGAGCGGGAGGCCACCTACAATGAGCAGTTCTTC

abundance: .
v_gene: TRBV11-2
d_gene: TRBD2
j_gene: TRBJ2-2
CDR3aa: CASKSGRFNTGELFF
CDR3nt: TGTGCCAGCAAGAGCGGGAGGTTTAACACCGGGGAGCTGTTTTTT

abundance: .
v_gene: TRBV9
d_gene: TRBD1
j_gene: TRBJ2-2
CDR3aa: CASSVAGRGSGAAGELFF
CDR3nt: TGTGCCAGCAGCGTAGCTGGCAGGGGGAGTGGGGCAGCCGGGGAGCTGTTTTTT

abundance: .
v_gene: TRBV7-2
d_gene: TRBD1
j_gene: TRBJ1-2
CDR3aa: CASSLTPGQKSGYTF
CDR3nt: TGTGCCAGCAGCTTAACACCGGGACAGAAGTCTGGCTACACCTTC

abundance: .
v_gene: TRBV5-4
d_gene: TRBD1
j_gene: TRBJ2-1
CDR3aa: CASSLGDRGFHEQFF
CDR3nt: TGTGCCAGCAGCTTGGGAGACAGGGGGTTTCATGAGCAGTTCTTC

abundance: .
v_gene: TRBV10-3
d_gene: .
j_gene: TRBJ1-5
CDR3aa: CAISESGHPSNQPQHF
CDR3nt: TGTGCCATCAGTGAGTCGGGGCATCCTAGCAATCAGCCCCAGCATTTT

abundance: .
v_gene: TRBV18
d_gene: .
j_gene: TRBJ2-5
CDR3aa: CASSRSAGTQETQYF
CDR3nt: TGTGCCAGCTCACGGTCGGCGGGGACACAAGAGACCCAGTACTTC

abundance: once
v_gene: TRBV4-3
d_gene: .
j_gene: TRBJ2-3
CDR3aa: CASSQEAGWGTDTQYF
CDR3nt: TGCGCCAGCAGCCAAGAGGCGGGGTGGGGCACAGATACGCAGTATTTT

abundance: .
v_gene: TRBV6-5
d_gene: TRBD2
j_gene: TRBJ2-2
CDR3aa: CASSKGLANTGELFF
CDR3nt: TGTGCCAGCAGCAAGGGACTAGCGAACACCGGGGAGCTGTTTTTT

abundance: .
v_gene: TRBV2
d_gene: TRBD1
j_gene: TRBJ1-2
CDR3aa: CASSGTGPYGYTF
CDR3nt: TGTGCCAGCAGTGGGACAGGTCCTTATGGCTACACCTTC

abundance: once
v_gene: TRBV27
d_gene: TRBD1
j_gene: TRBJ1-3
CDR3aa: CASSRTGEKRNTIYF
CDR3nt: TGTGCCAGCAGCCGGACAGGAGAGAAGAGAAACACCATATATTTT

abundance: .
v_gene: TRBV5-6
d_gene: TRBD1
j_gene: TRBJ2-3
CDR3aa: CASSRTTGTGRADTQYF
CDR3nt: TGTGCCAGCAGCCGGACAACCGGGACAGGGAGAGCAGATACGCAGTATTTT

abundance: .
v_gene: TRBV7-2
d_gene: TRBD2
j_gene: TRBJ2-1
CDR3aa: CASSLGLAGYEQFF
CDR3nt: TGTGCCAGCAGCTTAGGGCTAGCGGGGTATGAGCAGTTCTTC

abundance: .
v_gene: TRBV27
d_gene: .
j_gene: TRBJ2-7
CDR3aa: CASSRLVTGYEQYF
CDR3nt: TGTGCCAGCAGCAGACTAGTAACCGGCTACGAGCAGTACTTC

abundance: .
v_gene: TRBV6-6
d_gene: .
j_gene: TRBJ2-7
CDR3aa: CASRGGSGREVYEQYF
CDR3nt: TGTGCCAGCAGGGGAGGTTCCGGCAGGGAGGTCTACGAGCAGTACTTC

abundance: .
v_gene: TRBV6-5
d_gene: .
j_gene: TRBJ1-5
CDR3aa: CASSRYGVDLGPQHF
CDR3nt: TGTGCCAGCAGCCGCTACGGTGTAGATTTAGGGCCCCAGCATTTT

abundance: .
v_gene: TRBV19
d_gene: TRBD1
j_gene: TRBJ1-5
CDR3aa: CASSTRTGANQPQHF
CDR3nt: TGTGCCAGTAGTACCAGGACAGGTGCCAATCAGCCCCAGCATTTT

abundance: .
v_gene: TRBV28
d_gene: TRBD1
j_gene: TRBJ2-7
CDR3aa: CASSLGGQGFGEQYF
CDR3nt: TGTGCCAGCAGTTTGGGGGGACAGGGGTTTGGCGAGCAGTACTTC

abundance: .
v_gene: TRBV18
d_gene: TRBD2
j_gene: TRBJ2-5
CDR3aa: CASTTKGVPAGGEQYF
CDR3nt: TGTGCCAGCACAACAAAGGGCGTCCCCGCGGGGGGGGAGCAGTACTTC

abundance: .
v_gene: TRBV5-1
d_gene: TRBD2
j_gene: TRBJ2-3
CDR3aa: CASSWGRESTDTQYF
CDR3nt: TGCGCCAGCAGTTGGGGGAGGGAAAGCACAGATACGCAGTATTTT